Each of the 21 T cell receptor beta chains below was sequenced from the same sample in a study of blood T cell repertoires in COVID-19. Assay: immunoSEQ multiplex PCR; the TCRdb copy retains only in-frame clones and omits some. The sample lists 250,000 to 400,000 clones, around 87% occurring once. The source material was PBMCs or T cells enriched from blood (not recorded which). All receptors derive from a woman in her twenties or thirties who had recovered from COVID-19.

The chain carries TRBV5-4 and TRBJ1-2; D is unclear. The V end lost 2 bases, the J end lost 1 base, and 12 bases lay between the germline ends. Germline loops: CDR1 SGHNT, CDR2 YYREEE (reference sequence). The CDR3 runs to 15 residues. The CDR3 reads CASSFQRVGNYGYTF. CDR3 DNA: TGTGCCAGCAGCTTCCAGAGGGTCGGTAACTATGGCTACACCTTC.

V gene TRBV5-6 combines with J gene TRBJ1-1; TRBD1 might be the D (5 bases). Germline V gives CDR1 SGHDT, CDR2 YYEEEE. Trimming removed 2 bases from V and 0 bases from J, with 14 bases in between. This CDR3 has 16 residues. The CDR3 loop reads CASSLGGARMNTEAFF. The CDR3 DNA reads as TGTGCCAGCAGCTTAGGAGGGGCAAGGATGAACACTGAAGCTTTCTTT.

The chain employs TRBV6-5 and TRBJ1-2; TRBD1 aligns across 8 bases. The CDR3 is 14 residues long. Germline assignment: CDR1 MNHEY and CDR2 SVGAGI. The ends lost 5 bases at V and 0 bases at J; junction bases unmatched: 2. The CDR3 nucleotides are TGTGCCAGCAGTCGGACAGGGACTAACTATGGCTACACCTTC. This gives the protein CASSRTGTNYGYTF.

Of note for this clone: Other DNA sequences of this sample code for an identical CDR3. J is TRBJ1-1 and V is TRBV5-1, with TRBD1 identical over 7 bases. The CDR3 covers 14 residues. Per the germline V gene, CDR1 is SGHRS and CDR2 is YFSETQ. Germline trimming cut 3 bases from V and 2 bases from J; bases unmatched to any gene: 4. CDR3 amino acids: CASSSRQGNTEAFF. For the CDR3, the DNA is TGCGCCAGCAGCTCTCGACAGGGAAACACTGAAGCTTTCTTT.

Only a few counts were recorded for this clone. The V call is TRBV19, the J call TRBJ1-2, with a tentative D call TRBD1 (6 bases). CDR1 and CDR2 from the germline V gene are LNHDA and SQIVND (reference sequence). Trimming left V 5 bases short and J 1 base short, with 11 bases between. The length of the CDR3 is 14 residues. CDR3 nucleotide sequence: TGTGCCAGTAGTGACGCAGGGGATAACTATGGCTACACCTTC. This translates into CASSDAGDNYGYTF.

The chain carries TRBV25-1 and TRBJ1-2; TRBD1 might be the D (5 bases). Germline values: CDR1 MGHDK, CDR2 SYGVNS. V shed 0 bases and J shed 6 bases, with 17 bases lying between them. The CDR3 totals 16 residues. The CDR3 region has the DNA TGTGCCAGCAGTGAATATACAGGCGAGACCTGGGATGGCTACACCTTC. Translating it yields CASSEYTGETWDGYTF.

The chain combines TRBV5-5 with TRBJ2-1; 13 nucleotides agree with TRBD2. The junction had 5 bases not matched to a gene; V was cut back by 4 bases and J by 1 base. This CDR3 is 17 amino acids long. The germline CDR1 and CDR2 sequences are SGHKS and YYEKEE (reference sequence). CDR3 protein: CASSPGTSGVSYNEQFF. In nucleotides, the CDR3 is TGTGCCAGCAGCCCCGGGACTAGCGGGGTTTCCTACAATGAGCAGTTCTTC.

The chain links TRBV5-1 to TRBJ1-2; 7 bases match TRBD1. The V segment lost 1 base and the J segment 1 base; nucleotides outside the gene matches: 7. Germline loops: CDR1 SGHRS, CDR2 YFSETQ. The CDR3 has 16 amino acids. This chain's CDR3 is CASSLLSGGNNYGYTF. The CDR3 DNA reads TGCGCCAGCAGCTTGTTGTCAGGGGGTAATAACTATGGCTACACCTTC.

This clone was observed a single time. The gene calls are TRBV24-1 and TRBJ2-6, with D possibly matching TRBD1 (5 bases). Germline loops: CDR1 KGHDR, CDR2 SFDVKD. With 5 bases removed from V and 0 bases from J, the gap between germline ends came to 16 bases. CDR3 size: 18 residues. CDR3 DNA: TGTGCCACCAGTGGATCAATCCCCCAGGGCTCTGGGGCCAACGTCCTGACTTTC. Its translation is CATSGSIPQGSGANVLTF.

This clone was seen more than once but under ten times. The chain joins TRBV7-9 to TRBJ2-7, with D perhaps matching TRBD2 (6 bases). Trimming removed 3 bases at V and 5 bases at J, with 14 bases between. The CDR3 is 14 residues long. Germline loops: CDR1 SEHNR, CDR2 FQNEAQ (reference sequence). The CDR3 spells CASSFGGTVDEQYF. CDR3 coding DNA: TGTGCCAGCAGCTTTGGAGGGACGGTCGACGAGCAGTACTTC.

J is TRBJ2-1 and V is TRBV19, with 9 bases aligning to TRBD2. This CDR3 contains 14 residues. The junction had 1 base not matched to a gene; V was cut back by 5 bases and J by 2 bases. Per germline, CDR1 LNHDA and CDR2 SQIVND (reference sequence). The CDR3 here is CASSQRGAYNEQFF. The CDR3 DNA is TGTGCCAGTAGTCAGCGGGGGGCCTACAATGAGCAGTTCTTC.

The chain combines TRBV29-1 with TRBJ1-2; the D is unclear. CDR3 size: 11 residues. Trimming took 8 bases from V and 2 from J, leaving 9 bases between them. Per the germline V gene, CDR1 is SQVTM and CDR2 is ANQGSEA. CDR3: CSCGENYGYTF. CDR3 coding DNA: TGCAGCTGCGGGGAAAACTATGGCTACACCTTC.

This chain connects TRBV28 to TRBJ1-1; 10 bases align to TRBD1. The germline V gene encodes CDR1 MDHEN and CDR2 SYDVKM. The V and J ends lost 3 bases and 0 bases, in that order; junction bases with no gene match: 10. The CDR3 is 18 amino acids. The CDR3 here is CASSFWTGGPPMNTEAFF. The CDR3 coding sequence is TGTGCCAGCAGTTTTTGGACAGGGGGTCCACCCATGAACACTGAAGCTTTCTTT.

J is TRBJ2-7 and V is TRBV4-2, with 7 positions matching TRBD1. The CDR3 has 20 residues. Unmatched junction bases numbered 18, after V lost 0 bases and J lost 1 base. The germline V gene encodes CDR1 LGHNA and CDR2 YNFKEQ. The CDR3 DNA reads TGTGCCAGCAGCCAAGAAGCCATCTACCGGAGACAGGGTCAGTCCTACGAGCAGTACTTC. Its translation: CASSQEAIYRRQGQSYEQYF.

V gene TRBV10-1 combines with J gene TRBJ2-1, with D possibly matching TRBD2 (5 bases). The CDR3 contains 15 residues. Germline CDR1 WNHNN, CDR2 SYGVQD (reference sequence). V shed 2 bases and J shed 8 bases, with 16 bases lying between them. CDR3: CASSEEGRGSHEQFF. The CDR3 coding sequence is TGCGCCAGCAGTGAGGAGGGTAGAGGTAGTCATGAGCAGTTCTTC.

This sequence joins TRBV2 and TRBJ2-5; tentative D call: TRBD2 (5 bases). CDR1 and CDR2 (germline): SNHLY, FYNNEI. The CDR3 is made up of 12 amino acids. V lost 11 bases to trimming and J lost 2 bases, with 12 bases between them. CDR3 sequence: CAGREQQETQYF. DNA for the CDR3: TGTGCCGGCCGGGAACAGCAAGAGACCCAGTACTTC.

This clone was detected once. The chain links TRBV5-1 to TRBJ2-1; 13 nucleotides line up with TRBD2. V was clipped by 3 bases and J by 0 bases; unmatched bases: 6. The CDR3 loop spans 18 amino acids. Looked up from germline, CDR1 is SGHRS and CDR2 is YFSETQ. The CDR3 nucleotides are TGCGCCAGCAGCTCCTGGACTAGCGGGGGCCGCTCCTACAATGAGCAGTTCTTC. Encoded protein: CASSSWTSGGRSYNEQFF.

This chain joins TRBV28 and TRBJ1-3; 8 bases are shared with TRBD1. Per the germline V gene, CDR1 is MDHEN and CDR2 is SYDVKM. CDR3 size: 12 residues. CDR3: CGPPGGGNTIYF. In DNA form, the CDR3 reads TGTGGACCACCAGGGGGCGGAAACACCATATATTTT.

The J gene is TRBJ2-7, the V gene TRBV5-1; D unresolved. V shed 0 bases and J shed 1 base, with 11 bases lying between them. CDR3 size: 15 residues. Germline V gene data show CDR1 as SGHRS and CDR2 as YFSETQ. The CDR3 reads CASSLVTRFSYEQYF. Here the CDR3 DNA reads TGCGCCAGCAGCTTGGTGACACGGTTTTCCTACGAGCAGTACTTC.

The rearrangement uses TRBV23-1 and TRBJ1-6, with 12 bases identical to TRBD1. TRBV23-1 is marked as an open reading frame, function uncertain. V dropped 6 bases and J dropped 7; count of bases not matched to a gene: 13. The CDR3 extends over 18 amino acids. CDR3 bases: TGCGCCAGCAGGACCGGGACAGGGGGCCTAAGGCGCAATTCACCCCTCCACTTT. Translated, it gives CASRTGTGGLRRNSPLHF.

The J gene is TRBJ1-6, the V gene TRBV19; perhaps TRBD1 as D (6 bases). Germline values: CDR1 LNHDA, CDR2 SQIVND (reference sequence). CDR3 size: 13 residues. Trimming stripped 9 bases from V and 7 bases from J, with 13 bases between. This CDR3 reads CASRPRGNSPLHF. In DNA, the CDR3 is TGTGCCAGCCGGCCCAGGGGAAATTCACCCCTCCACTTT.